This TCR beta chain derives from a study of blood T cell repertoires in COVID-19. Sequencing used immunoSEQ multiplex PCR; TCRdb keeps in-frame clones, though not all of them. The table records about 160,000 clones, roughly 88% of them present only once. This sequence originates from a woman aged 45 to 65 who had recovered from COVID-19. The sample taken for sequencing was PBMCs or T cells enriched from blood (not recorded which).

The CDR3, as DNA: TGTGCCAGCAAATCAAATTCACCCCTCCACTTT. It is translated as CASKSNSPLHF. J is TRBJ1-6 and V is TRBV6-5; no reliable D call. The CDR3 runs to 11 residues. Germline values: CDR1 MNHEY, CDR2 SVGAGI. Trimming took 7 bases from V and 7 from J, leaving 5 bases between them.